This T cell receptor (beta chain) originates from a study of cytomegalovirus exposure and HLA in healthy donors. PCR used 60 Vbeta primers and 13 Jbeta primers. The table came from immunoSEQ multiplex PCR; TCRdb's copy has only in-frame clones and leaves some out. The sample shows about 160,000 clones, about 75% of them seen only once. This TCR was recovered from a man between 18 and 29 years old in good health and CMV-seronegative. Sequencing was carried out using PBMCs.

CDR3 sequence (DNA): TGTGCCAGCAGCTTATTCGTGGGAGGCGGGTACGAGCAGTACTTC. As protein: CASSLFVGGGYEQYF. The gene calls are TRBV7-7 and TRBJ2-7; the D gene is possibly TRBD2 (6 bases). CDR1 is SSHAT and CDR2 is FNYEAQ in the germline V gene (reference sequence). The CDR3 is 15 amino acids. Trimming cost V 2 bases and J 4 bases, with 15 bases left between them.